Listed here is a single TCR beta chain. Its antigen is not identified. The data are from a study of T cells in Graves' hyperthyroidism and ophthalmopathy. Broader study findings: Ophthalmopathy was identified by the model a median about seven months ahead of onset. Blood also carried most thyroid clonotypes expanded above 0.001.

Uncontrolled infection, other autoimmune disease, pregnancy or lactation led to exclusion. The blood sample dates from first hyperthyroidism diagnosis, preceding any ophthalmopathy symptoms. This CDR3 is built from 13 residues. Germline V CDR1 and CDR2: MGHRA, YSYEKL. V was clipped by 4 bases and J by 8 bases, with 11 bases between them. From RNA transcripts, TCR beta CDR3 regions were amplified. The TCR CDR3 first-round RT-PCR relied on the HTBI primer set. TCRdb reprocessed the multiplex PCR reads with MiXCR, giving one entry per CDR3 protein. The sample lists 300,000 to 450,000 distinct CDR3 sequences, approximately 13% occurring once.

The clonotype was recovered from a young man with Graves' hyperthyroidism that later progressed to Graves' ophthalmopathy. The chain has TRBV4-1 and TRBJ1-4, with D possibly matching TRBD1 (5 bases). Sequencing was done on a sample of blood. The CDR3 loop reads CASSRGLREKLFF. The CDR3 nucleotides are TGCGCCAGCAGCCGGGGACTGAGGGAAAAACTGTTTTTT.